This T cell receptor beta chain was profiled in a study of neoadjuvant nivolumab and ipilimumab in lung cancer. Findings and limits, study-wide: TCR sequencing covered a small number of samples.

A remark on this clone: Its specificity is not known.

Some clones are missing from TCRdb's copy, which holds only in-frame ones; the method was immunoSEQ multiplex PCR. The sample contains 500 or so clones, roughly nine tenths of which appear only once. The source material was tumor tissue, sampled before neoadjuvant nivolumab, alone or with ipilimumab. The origin of this receptor is an adult with non-small cell lung cancer.

The CDR3 region is CAWRSAGSEQFF. The CDR3 DNA reads TGTGCCTGGAGATCTGCCGGGAGTGAGCAGTTCTTC. The V gene is TRBV30, the J gene TRBJ2-1, with a tentative D call TRBD2 (6 bases). With 3 bases removed from V and 9 bases from J, the gap between germline ends came to 12 bases. Germline CDR1 GTSNPN, CDR2 SVGIG (reference sequence). This CDR3 is 12 amino acids long.